The rows below give T cell receptor beta chains drawn from one sample of a study of cytomegalovirus exposure and HLA in healthy donors. TCRdb keeps only in-frame clones here, not all; method: immunoSEQ multiplex PCR. The data hold about 130,000 clones, with approximately 92% observed a single time. The sequencing sample was made of PBMCs. The receptor set was obtained from a young woman in good health and CMV-seronegative. CDR3s include the opening cysteine and the closing phenylalanine or tryptophan. The D gene is left open where the match is weak. Clone size is given for some rows only: seen once, a few or many times, or a class if the clone is expanded.

clone size,D gene,V gene,J gene,CDR3 protein,CDR3 DNA
-,-,TRBV2,TRBJ2-5,CASRTGFQETQYF,TGTGCCAGCCGAACAGGATTCCAAGAGACCCAGTACTTC
-,-,TRBV2,TRBJ2-1,CASSEEPYSYNEQFF,TGTGCCAGCAGCGAAGAGCCGTATTCCTACAATGAGCAGTTCTTC
-,-,TRBV29-1,TRBJ1-1,CSVEDPRAASIGYTEAFF,TGCAGCGTTGAAGATCCGAGGGCAGCCTCAATTGGCTACACTGAAGCTTTCTTT
-,TRBD1,TRBV28,TRBJ1-1,CASSPPSTGGTEAFF,TGTGCCAGCAGTCCTCCTTCGACAGGGGGAACTGAAGCTTTCTTT
-,TRBD1,TRBV5-1,TRBJ1-2,CASNAGQGENTF,TGCGCCAGCAACGCGGGACAGGGAGAAAACACCTTC
-,TRBD1,TRBV5-1,TRBJ2-7,CASYTNPGTGAEQYF,TGCGCCAGCTATACGAACCCCGGGACAGGGGCCGAGCAGTACTTC
-,TRBD2,TRBV6-4,TRBJ2-5,CASSDSPSGGALETQYF,TGTGCCAGCAGTGACTCGCCTAGCGGGGGCGCCTTGGAGACCCAGTACTTC
-,TRBD1,TRBV5-1,TRBJ2-3,CASSRGTGGTDTQYF,TGCGCCAGCAGCCGAGGGACAGGGGGCACAGATACGCAGTATTTT
-,-,TRBV6-6,TRBJ1-3,CASSYSTLSSGNTIYF,TGTGCCAGCAGTTACTCGACTCTTTCCTCTGGAAACACCATATATTTT
-,-,TRBV27,TRBJ1-5,CASGLQENQPQHF,TGTGCCAGCGGATTACAGGAAAATCAGCCCCAGCATTTT
-,-,TRBV27,TRBJ2-7,CASSLKTGLSEQYF,TGTGCCAGCAGTCTTAAGACAGGATTGAGCGAGCAGTACTTC
-,-,TRBV28,TRBJ1-6,CASSLVAGIVVLHF,TGTGCCAGCAGTTTGGTGGCAGGGATAGTGGTCCTCCACTTT
-,-,TRBV4-3,TRBJ1-4,CASSQEAQPPNLEKLFF,TGCGCCAGCAGCCAAGAAGCCCAACCCCCTAATTTGGAAAAACTGTTTTTT
-,-,TRBV27,TRBJ2-3,CASGQRTDTQYF,TGTGCCAGCGGACAGCGCACAGATACGCAGTATTTT
-,TRBD2,TRBV27,TRBJ2-1,CASTSGVPREQFF,TGTGCCAGCACTAGCGGGGTCCCGCGTGAGCAGTTCTTC
few,-,TRBV30,TRBJ1-1,CAWSGAGMNTEAFF,TGTGCCTGGAGTGGCGCAGGGATGAACACTGAAGCTTTCTTT
-,TRBD1,TRBV18,TRBJ1-6,CASSRDRDNSPLHF,TGTGCCAGCTCCCGGGACAGGGATAATTCACCCCTCCACTTT
-,TRBD1,TRBV7-8,TRBJ2-3,CASSAGTAHWDTQYF,TGTGCCAGCAGCGCCGGGACAGCCCATTGGGATACGCAGTATTTT
-,-,TRBV11-3,TRBJ2-1,CASSLAGREQFF,TGTGCCAGCAGCCTGGCGGGTCGCGAGCAGTTCTTC